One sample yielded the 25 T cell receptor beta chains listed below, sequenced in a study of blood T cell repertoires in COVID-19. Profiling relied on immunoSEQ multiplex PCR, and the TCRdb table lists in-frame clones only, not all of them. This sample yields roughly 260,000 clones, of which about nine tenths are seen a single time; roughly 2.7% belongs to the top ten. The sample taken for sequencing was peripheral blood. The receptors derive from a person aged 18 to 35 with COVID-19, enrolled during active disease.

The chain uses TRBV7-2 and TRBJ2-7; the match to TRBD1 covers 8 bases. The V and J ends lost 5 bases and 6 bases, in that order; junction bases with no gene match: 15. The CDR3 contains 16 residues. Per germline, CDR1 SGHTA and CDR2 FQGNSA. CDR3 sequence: CASSPHGGKTGVEQYF. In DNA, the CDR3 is TGTGCCAGCAGCCCACACGGAGGAAAGACAGGGGTCGAGCAGTACTTC.

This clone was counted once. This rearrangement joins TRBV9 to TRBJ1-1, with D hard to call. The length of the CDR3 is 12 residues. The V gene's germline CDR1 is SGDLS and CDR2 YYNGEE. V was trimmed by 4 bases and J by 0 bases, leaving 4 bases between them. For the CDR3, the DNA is TGTGCCAGCAGCCAGGTGAACACTGAAGCTTTCTTT. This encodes CASSQVNTEAFF.

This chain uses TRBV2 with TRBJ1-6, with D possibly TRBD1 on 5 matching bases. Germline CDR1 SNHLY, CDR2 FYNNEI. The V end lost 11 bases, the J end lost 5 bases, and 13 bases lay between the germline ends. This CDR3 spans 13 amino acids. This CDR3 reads CAGGGSDNSPLHF. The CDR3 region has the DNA TGTGCCGGGGGGGGGAGCGATAATTCACCCCTCCACTTT.

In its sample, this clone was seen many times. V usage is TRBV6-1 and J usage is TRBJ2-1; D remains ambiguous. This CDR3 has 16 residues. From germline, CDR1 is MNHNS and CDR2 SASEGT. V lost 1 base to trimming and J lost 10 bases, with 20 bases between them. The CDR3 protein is CASSEESVVPPREQFF. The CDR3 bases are TGTGCCAGCAGTGAAGAAAGCGTTGTTCCCCCGAGAGAGCAGTTCTTC.

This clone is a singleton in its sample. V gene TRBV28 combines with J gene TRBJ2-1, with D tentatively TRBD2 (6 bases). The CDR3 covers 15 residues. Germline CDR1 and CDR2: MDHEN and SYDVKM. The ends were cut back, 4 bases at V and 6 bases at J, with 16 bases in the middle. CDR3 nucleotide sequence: TGTGCCAGCAGTTCCTTTCGACTAGTGGTCAATGAGCAGTTCTTC. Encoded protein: CASSSFRLVVNEQFF.

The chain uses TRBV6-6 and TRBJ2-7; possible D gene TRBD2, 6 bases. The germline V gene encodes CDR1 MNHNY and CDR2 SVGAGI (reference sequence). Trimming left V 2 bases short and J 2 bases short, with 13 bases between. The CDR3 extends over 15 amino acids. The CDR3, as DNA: TGTGCCAGCAGTTACGGTGGTAGCGGCCCCTACGAGCAGTACTTC. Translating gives CASSYGGSGPYEQYF.

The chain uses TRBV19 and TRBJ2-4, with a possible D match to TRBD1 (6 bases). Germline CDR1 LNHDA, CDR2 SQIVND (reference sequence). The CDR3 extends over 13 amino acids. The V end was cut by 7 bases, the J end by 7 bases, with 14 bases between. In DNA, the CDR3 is TGTGCCAGTATAAAACAGGGTCAGAACATTCAGTACTTC. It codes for CASIKQGQNIQYF.

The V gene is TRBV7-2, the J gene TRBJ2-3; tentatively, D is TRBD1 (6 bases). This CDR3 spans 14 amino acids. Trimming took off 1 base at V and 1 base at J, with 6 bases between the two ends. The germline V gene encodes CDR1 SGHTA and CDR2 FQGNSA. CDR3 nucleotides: TGTGCCAGCAGCTTAGGGGGGCGCACAGATACGCAGTATTTT. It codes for CASSLGGRTDTQYF.

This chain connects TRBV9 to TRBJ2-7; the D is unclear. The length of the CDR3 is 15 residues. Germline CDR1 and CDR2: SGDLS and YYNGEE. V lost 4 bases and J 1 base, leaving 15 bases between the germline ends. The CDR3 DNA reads TGTGCCAGCAGCCCCTCAGGTTCGAGTTCCTACGAGCAGTACTTC. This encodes CASSPSGSSSYEQYF.

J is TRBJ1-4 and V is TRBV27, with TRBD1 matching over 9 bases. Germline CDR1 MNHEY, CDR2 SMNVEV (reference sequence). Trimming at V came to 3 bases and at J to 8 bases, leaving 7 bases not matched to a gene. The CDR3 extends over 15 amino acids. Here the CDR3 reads CASSFLGTGNEKLFF. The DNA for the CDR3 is TGTGCCAGCAGTTTCCTCGGGACAGGGAACGAAAAACTGTTTTTT.

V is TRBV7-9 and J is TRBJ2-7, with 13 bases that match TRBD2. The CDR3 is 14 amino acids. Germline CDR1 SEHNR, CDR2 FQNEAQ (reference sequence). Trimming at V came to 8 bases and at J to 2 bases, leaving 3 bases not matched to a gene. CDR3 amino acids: CASSGTSGTYEQYF. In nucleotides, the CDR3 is TGTGCCAGCTCTGGGACTAGCGGGACCTACGAGCAGTACTTC.

CDR3 protein: CASSPGLAGVGFSYEQYF. The CDR3 coding sequence is TGCGCCAGCAGTCCAGGACTAGCGGGAGTGGGGTTCTCCTACGAGCAGTACTTC. This sequence joins TRBV4-3 and TRBJ2-7, with 13 bases fitting TRBD2. The CDR3 runs 18 residues. Germline CDR1 is LGHNA and CDR2 is YSLEER. J lost 0 bases, V lost 6 bases, and 11 bases had no gene match.

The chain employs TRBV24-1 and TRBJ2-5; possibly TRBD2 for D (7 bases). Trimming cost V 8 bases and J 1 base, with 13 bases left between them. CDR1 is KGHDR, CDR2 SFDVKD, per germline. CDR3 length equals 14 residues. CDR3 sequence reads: CATTGGGGQETQYF. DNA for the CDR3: TGTGCCACCACGGGGGGAGGGGGCCAAGAGACCCAGTACTTC.

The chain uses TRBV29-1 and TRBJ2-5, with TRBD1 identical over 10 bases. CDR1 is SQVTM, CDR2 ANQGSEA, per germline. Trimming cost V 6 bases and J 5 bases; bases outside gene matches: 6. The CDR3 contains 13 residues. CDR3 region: CSVQTGGRETQYF. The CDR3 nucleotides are TGCAGCGTACAGACAGGGGGCCGGGAGACCCAGTACTTC.

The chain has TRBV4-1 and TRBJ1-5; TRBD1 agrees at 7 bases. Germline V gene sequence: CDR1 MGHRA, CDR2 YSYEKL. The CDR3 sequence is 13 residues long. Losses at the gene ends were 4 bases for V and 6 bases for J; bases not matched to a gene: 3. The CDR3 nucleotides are TGCGCCAGCAGCCTACAGGGGAGTCAGCCCCAGCATTTT. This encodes CASSLQGSQPQHF.

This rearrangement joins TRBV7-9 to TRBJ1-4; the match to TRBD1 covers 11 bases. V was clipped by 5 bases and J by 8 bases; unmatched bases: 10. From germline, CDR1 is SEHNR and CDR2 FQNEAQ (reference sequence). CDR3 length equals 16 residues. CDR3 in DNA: TGTGCCAGCAGCCCGGGGACGGGACAGGGGGACGAAAAACTGTTTTTT. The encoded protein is CASSPGTGQGDEKLFF.

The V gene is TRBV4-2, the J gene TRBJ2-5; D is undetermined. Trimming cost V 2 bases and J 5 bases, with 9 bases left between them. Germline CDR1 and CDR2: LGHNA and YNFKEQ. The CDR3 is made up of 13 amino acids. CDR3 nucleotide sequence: TGTGCCAGCAGCCAATACCACGGGGAGACCCAGTACTTC. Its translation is CASSQYHGETQYF.

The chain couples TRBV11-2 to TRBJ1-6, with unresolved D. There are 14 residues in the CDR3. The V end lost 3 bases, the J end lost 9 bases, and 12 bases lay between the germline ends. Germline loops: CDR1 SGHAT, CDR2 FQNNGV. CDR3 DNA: TGTGCCAGCAGCTTCCCTGGCGCAGGTTCACCCCTCCACTTT. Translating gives CASSFPGAGSPLHF. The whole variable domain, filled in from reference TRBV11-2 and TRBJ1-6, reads EAGVAQSPRYKIIEKRQSVAFWCNPISGHATLYWYQQILGQGPKLLIQFQNNGVVDDSQLPKDRFSAERLKGVDSTLKIQPAKLEDSAVYLCASSFPGAGSPLHFGNGTRLTVT.

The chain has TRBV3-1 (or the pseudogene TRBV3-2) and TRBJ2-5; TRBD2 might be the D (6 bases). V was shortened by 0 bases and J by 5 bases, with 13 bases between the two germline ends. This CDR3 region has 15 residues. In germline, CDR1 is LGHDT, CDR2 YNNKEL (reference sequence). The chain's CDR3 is CASSQESPGVETQYF. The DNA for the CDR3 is TGTGCCAGCAGCCAAGAGAGCCCGGGAGTCGAGACCCAGTACTTC.

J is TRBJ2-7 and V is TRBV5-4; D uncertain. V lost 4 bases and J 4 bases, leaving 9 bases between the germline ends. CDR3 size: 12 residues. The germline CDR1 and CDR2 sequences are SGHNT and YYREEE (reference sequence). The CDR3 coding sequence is TGTGCCAGCAGCGACACCCATTACGAGCAGTACTTC. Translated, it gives CASSDTHYEQYF.

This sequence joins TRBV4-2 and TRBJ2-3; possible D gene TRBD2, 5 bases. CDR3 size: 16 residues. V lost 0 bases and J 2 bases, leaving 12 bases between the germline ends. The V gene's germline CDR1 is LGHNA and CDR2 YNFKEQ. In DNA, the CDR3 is TGTGCCAGCAGCCAAGATATCGGGCTAGCCACAGATACGCAGTATTTT. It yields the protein CASSQDIGLATDTQYF.

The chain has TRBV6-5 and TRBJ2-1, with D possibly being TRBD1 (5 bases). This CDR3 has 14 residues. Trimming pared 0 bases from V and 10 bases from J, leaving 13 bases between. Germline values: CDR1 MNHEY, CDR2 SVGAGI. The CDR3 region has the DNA TGTGCCAGCAGTTACTCTGCAGGGCGCACGGAGCAGTTCTTC. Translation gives CASSYSAGRTEQFF.

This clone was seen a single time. The chain's CDR3 is CSVEEGGTSGRWETQYF. CDR3 sequence (DNA): TGCAGCGTTGAAGAGGGGGGGACTAGCGGGAGGTGGGAGACCCAGTACTTC. The V call is TRBV29-1, the J call TRBJ2-5; TRBD2 matches at 15 bases. The length of the CDR3 is 17 residues. Germline loops: CDR1 SQVTM, CDR2 ANQGSEA. V dropped 0 bases and J dropped 5; count of bases not matched to a gene: 7.

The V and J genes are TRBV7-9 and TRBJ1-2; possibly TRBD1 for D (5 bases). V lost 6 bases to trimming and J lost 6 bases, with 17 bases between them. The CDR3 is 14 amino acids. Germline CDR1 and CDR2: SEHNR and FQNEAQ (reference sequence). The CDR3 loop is CASSPQGIGNGYTF. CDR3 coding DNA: TGTGCCAGCAGTCCCCAGGGAATTGGGAATGGCTACACCTTC.

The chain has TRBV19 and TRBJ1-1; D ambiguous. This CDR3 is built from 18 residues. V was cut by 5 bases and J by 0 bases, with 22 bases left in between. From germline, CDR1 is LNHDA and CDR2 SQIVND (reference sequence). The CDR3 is CASSVSSGRGLMNTEAFF. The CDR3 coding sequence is TGTGCCAGTAGTGTATCCAGCGGCCGCGGACTTATGAACACTGAAGCTTTCTTT.